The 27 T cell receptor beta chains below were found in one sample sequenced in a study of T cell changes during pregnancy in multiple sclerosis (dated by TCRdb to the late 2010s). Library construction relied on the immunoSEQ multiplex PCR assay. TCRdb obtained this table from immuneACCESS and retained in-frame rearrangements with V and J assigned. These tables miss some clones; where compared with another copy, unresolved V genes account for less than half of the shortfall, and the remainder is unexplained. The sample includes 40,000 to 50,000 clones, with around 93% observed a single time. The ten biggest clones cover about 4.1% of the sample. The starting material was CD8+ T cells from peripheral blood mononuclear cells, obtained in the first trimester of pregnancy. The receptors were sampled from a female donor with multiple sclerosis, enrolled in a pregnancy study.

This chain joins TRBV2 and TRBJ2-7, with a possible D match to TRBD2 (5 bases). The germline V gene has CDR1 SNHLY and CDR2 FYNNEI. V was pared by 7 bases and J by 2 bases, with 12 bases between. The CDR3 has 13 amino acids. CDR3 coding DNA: TGTGCCAGCAAGTGGACGGGAACCTACGAGCAGTACTTC. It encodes CASKWTGTYEQYF.

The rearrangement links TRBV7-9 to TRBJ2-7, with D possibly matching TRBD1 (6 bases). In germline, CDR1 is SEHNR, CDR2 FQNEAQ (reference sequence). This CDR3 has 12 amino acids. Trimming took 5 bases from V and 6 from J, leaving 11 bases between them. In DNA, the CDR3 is TGTGCCAGCAGCCCCACAGGGCCCGAGCAGTACTTC. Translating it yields CASSPTGPEQYF.

The CDR3 nucleotides read TGTGCCAGCAGCGTAGGGGGGGACAGGGCGGGCGAGCAGTACTTC. Residues: CASSVGGDRAGEQYF. The genes are TRBV9 and TRBJ2-7, with 9 bases lining up with TRBD1. Germline CDR1 reads SGDLS; CDR2 reads YYNGEE. The CDR3 covers 15 residues. Trimming cost V 0 bases and J 6 bases; bases outside gene matches: 7.

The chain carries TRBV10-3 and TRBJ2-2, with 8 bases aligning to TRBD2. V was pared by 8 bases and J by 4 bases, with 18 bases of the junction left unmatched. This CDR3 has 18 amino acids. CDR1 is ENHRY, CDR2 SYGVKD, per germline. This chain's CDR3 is CAIVGALAGGRATGELFF. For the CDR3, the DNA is TGTGCCATCGTTGGGGCGCTGGCGGGAGGTCGTGCCACCGGGGAGCTGTTTTTT.

Here the CDR3 DNA reads TGTGCCAGCAGTTTAGGGAGGGGGAATCAGCCCCAGCATTTT. Translation: CASSLGRGNQPQHF. The chain carries TRBV28 and TRBJ1-5; maybe TRBD1 (6 bases). V lost 2 bases, J lost 4 bases, and 9 bases lay in between. Germline-derived CDR1 and CDR2 are MDHEN and SYDVKM. CDR3 length: 14 residues.

CDR3 sequence: CASSQSGSSIWTQYF. Written as DNA, the CDR3 is TGTGCCAGCAGCCAAAGCGGGAGCTCCATTTGGACCCAGTACTTC. The chain joins TRBV6-5 to TRBJ2-5; the match to TRBD2 covers 8 bases. This CDR3 region has 15 residues. V was pared by 6 bases and J by 7 bases, with 13 bases of the junction left unmatched. Germline V gene data show CDR1 as MNHEY and CDR2 as SVGAGI.

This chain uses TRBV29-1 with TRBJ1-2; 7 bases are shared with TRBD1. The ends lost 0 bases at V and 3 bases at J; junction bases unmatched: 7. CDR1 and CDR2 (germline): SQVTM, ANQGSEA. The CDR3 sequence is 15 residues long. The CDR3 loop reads CSVEDLGQGDYGYTF. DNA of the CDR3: TGCAGCGTTGAAGATCTGGGGCAGGGGGACTATGGCTACACCTTC.

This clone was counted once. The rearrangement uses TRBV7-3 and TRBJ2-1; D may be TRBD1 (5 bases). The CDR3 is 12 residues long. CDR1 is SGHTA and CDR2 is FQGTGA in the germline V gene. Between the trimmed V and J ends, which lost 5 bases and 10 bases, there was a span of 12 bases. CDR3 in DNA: TGTGCCAGCAGCCCCCACAGGAACGAGCAGTTCTTC. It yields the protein CASSPHRNEQFF. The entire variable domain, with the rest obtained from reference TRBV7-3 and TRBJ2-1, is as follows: GAGVSQTPSNKVTEKGKYVELRCDPISGHTALYWYRQSLGQGPEFLIYFQGTGAADDSGLPNDRFFAVRPEGSVSTLKIQRTERGDSAVYLCASSPHRNEQFFGPGTRLTVL.

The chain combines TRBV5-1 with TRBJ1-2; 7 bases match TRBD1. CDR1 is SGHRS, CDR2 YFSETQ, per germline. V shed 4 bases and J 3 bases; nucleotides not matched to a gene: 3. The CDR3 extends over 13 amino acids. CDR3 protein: CASSPTGYYGYTF. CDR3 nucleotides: TGCGCCAGCAGCCCGACAGGGTACTATGGCTACACCTTC.

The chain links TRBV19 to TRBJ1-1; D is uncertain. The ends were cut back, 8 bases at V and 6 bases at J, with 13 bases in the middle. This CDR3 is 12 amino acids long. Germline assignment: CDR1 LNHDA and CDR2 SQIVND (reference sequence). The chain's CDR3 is CASGAPLAEAFF. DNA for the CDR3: TGTGCCAGTGGTGCGCCTCTGGCTGAAGCTTTCTTT.

Written as DNA, the CDR3 is TGTGCCAGCAGCTTTTATGTTGATGAGCAGTTCTTC. Its translation is CASSFYVDEQFF. V gene TRBV7-9 combines with J gene TRBJ2-1; D gene ambiguous. V lost 3 bases, J lost 8 bases, and 8 bases lay in between. The germline gives CDR1 SEHNR, CDR2 FQNEAQ (reference sequence). This CDR3 has 12 amino acids.

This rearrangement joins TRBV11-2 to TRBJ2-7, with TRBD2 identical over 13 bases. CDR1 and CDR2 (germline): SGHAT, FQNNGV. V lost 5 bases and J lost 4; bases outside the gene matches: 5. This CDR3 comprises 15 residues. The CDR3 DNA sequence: TGTGCCAGCAGCCTCGGGACTAGCGGGAAATACGAGCAGTACTTC. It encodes CASSLGTSGKYEQYF. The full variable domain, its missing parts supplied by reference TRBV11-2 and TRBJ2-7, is EAGVAQSPRYKIIEKRQSVAFWCNPISGHATLYWYQQILGQGPKLLIQFQNNGVVDDSQLPKDRFSAERLKGVDSTLKIQPAKLEDSAVYLCASSLGTSGKYEQYFGPGTRLTVT.

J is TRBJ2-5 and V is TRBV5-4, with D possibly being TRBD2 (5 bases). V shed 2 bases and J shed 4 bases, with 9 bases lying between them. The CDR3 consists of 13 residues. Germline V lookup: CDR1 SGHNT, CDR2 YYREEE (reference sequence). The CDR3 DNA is TGTGCCAGCAGCTTTCCCAGCGGAGAGACCCAGTACTTC. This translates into CASSFPSGETQYF.

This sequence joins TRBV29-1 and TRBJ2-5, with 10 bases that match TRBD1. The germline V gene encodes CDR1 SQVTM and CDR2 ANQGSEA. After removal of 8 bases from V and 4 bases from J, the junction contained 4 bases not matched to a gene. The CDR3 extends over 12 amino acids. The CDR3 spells CSIWTGGETQYF. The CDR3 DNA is TGCAGCATCTGGACAGGGGGAGAGACCCAGTACTTC.

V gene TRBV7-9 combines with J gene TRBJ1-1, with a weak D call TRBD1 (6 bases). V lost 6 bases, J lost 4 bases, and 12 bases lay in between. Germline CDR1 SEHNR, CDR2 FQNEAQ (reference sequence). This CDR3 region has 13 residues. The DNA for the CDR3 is TGTGCCAGCAGGGAACTAGGGGGCACTGAAGCTTTCTTT. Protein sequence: CASRELGGTEAFF. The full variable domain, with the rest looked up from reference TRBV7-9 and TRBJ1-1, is DTGVSQNPRHKITKRGQNVTFRCDPISEHNRLYWYRQTLGQGPEFLTYFQNEAQLEKSRLLSDRFSAERPKGSFSTLEIQRTEQGDSAMYLCASRELGGTEAFFGQGTRLTVV.

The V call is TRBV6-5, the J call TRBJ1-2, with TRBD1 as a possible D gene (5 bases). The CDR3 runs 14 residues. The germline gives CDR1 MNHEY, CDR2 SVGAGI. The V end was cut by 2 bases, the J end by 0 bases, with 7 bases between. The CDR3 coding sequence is TGTGCCAGCAGTTACGGGGCAGCTAACTATGGCTACACCTTC. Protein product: CASSYGAANYGYTF.

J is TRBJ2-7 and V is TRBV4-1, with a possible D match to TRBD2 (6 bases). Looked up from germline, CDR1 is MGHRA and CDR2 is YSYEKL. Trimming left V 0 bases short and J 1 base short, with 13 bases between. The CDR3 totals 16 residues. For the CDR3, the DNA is TGCGCCAGCAGCCAAGATGTGACGGGAGTATCCTACGAGCAGTACTTC. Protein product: CASSQDVTGVSYEQYF.

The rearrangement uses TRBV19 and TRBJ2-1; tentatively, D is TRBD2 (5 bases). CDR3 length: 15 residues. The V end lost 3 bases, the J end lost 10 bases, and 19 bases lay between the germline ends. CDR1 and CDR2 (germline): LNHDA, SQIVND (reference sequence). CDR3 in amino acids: CASSIRHLSPGEQFF. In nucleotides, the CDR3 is TGTGCCAGTAGTATCCGGCATCTCTCTCCGGGAGAGCAGTTCTTC.

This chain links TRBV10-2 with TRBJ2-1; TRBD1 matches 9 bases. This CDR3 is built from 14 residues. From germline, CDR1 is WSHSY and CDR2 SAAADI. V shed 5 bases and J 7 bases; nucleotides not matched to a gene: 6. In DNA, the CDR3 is TGCGCCAGCAGTCCGGGACAGGGTAGGAATGAGCAGTTCTTC. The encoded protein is CASSPGQGRNEQFF.

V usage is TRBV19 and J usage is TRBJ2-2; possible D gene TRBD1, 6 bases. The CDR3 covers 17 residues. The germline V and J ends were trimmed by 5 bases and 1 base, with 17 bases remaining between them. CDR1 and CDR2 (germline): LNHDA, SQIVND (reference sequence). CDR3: CASSAWDIQGNTGELFF. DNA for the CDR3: TGTGCCAGTAGTGCCTGGGACATCCAAGGGAACACCGGGGAGCTGTTTTTT. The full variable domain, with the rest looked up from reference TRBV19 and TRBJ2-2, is DGGITQSPKYLFRKEGQNVTLSCEQNLNHDAMYWYRQDPGQGLRLIYYSQIVNDFQKGDIAEGYSVSREKKESFPLTVTSAQKNPTAFYLCASSAWDIQGNTGELFFGEGSRLTVL.

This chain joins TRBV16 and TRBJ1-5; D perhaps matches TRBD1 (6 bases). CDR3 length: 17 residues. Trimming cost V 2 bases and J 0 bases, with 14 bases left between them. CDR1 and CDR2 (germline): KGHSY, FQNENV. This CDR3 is CASSQGPGVNSNQPQHF. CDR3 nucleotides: TGTGCCAGCAGCCAAGGACCAGGGGTGAATAGCAATCAGCCCCAGCATTTT.

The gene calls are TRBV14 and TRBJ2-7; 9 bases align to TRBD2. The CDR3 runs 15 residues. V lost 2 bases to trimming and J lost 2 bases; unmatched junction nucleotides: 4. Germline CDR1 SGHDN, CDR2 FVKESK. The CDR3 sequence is CASSQFSGSTYEQYF. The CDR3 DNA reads TGTGCCAGCAGCCAATTTAGCGGGAGTACCTACGAGCAGTACTTC.

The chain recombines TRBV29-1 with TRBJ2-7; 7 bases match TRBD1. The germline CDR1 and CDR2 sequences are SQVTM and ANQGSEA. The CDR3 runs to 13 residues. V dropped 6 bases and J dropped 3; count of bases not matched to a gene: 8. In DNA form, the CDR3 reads TGCAGCGTCGTACAGGGGCCCTTCTACGAGCAGTACTTC. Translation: CSVVQGPFYEQYF.

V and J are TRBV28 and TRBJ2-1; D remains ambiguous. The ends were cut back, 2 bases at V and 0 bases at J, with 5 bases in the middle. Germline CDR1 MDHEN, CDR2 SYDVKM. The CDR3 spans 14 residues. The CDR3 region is CASSLGSSYNEQFF. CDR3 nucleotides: TGTGCCAGCAGTTTAGGTAGCTCCTACAATGAGCAGTTCTTC.

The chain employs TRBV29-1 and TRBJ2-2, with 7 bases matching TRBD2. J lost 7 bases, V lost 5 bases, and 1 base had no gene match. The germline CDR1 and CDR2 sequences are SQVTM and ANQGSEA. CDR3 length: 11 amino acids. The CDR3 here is CSVPGGGELFF. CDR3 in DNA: TGCAGCGTTCCGGGGGGCGGGGAGCTGTTTTTT.

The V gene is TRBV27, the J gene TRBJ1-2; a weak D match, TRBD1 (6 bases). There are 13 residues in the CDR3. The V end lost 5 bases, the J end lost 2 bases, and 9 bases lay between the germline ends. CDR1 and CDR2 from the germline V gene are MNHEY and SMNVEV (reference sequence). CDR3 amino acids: CASSPDRNYGYTF. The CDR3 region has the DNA TGTGCCAGCAGTCCGGACAGAAACTATGGCTACACCTTC.

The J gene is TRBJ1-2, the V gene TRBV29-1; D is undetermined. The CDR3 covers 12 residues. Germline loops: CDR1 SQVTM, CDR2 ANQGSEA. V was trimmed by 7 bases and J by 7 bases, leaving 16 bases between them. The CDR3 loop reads CSAPLQGLGYTF. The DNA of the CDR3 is TGCAGCGCCCCTCTCCAAGGACTTGGCTACACCTTC.